Here is one T cell receptor beta chain with its context. Its antigen is unidentified. The germline V gene has CDR1 MDHEN and CDR2 SYDVKM. CDR3 length: 14 amino acids. The germline V and J ends were trimmed by 3 bases and 2 bases, with 9 bases remaining between them. Only in-frame clones appear in the TCRdb table, and some are missing; sequencing was by immunoSEQ multiplex PCR. The sample contains about 120,000 clones, 85% to 95% of which appear only once. The data belong to a study of graft-versus-host responses after intestinal transplantation. Whole-study findings and limits: GvH clonotypes were identified within recipient marrow, with a subset emerging first in ileum or blood.

This chain uses TRBV28 with TRBJ2-3; D uncertain. The TCR was taken from a human donor who received an intestinal transplant. This specimen was unstimulated CD8+ T cells sorted from spleen or lymph node cells, taken before intestinal transplant. The CDR3, as DNA: TGTGCCAGCAGTTTTTTCGGAGACACAGATACGCAGTATTTT. Encoded protein: CASSFFGDTDTQYF.